Shown below are 13 T cell receptor beta chains from a single sample sequenced in a study of CD8+ T cells in alopecia areata. RNA, once extracted, was reverse transcribed into cDNA for use as the sequencing template. Some clones are missing from TCRdb's copy, which holds only in-frame ones; the method was immunoSEQ multiplex PCR. The sample includes around 100,000 clones, approximately 90% of them seen just once. Treatment defined: oral pan-JAK inhibitor, 5-10 mg twice daily. Sequencing used CD8+ T cells sorted from blood, obtained at approximately week 31, from a patient treated with tofacitinib. These receptors all stem from a human donor with alopecia areata.

The chain uses TRBV10-2 and TRBJ2-1; TRBD2 matches at 7 bases. This CDR3 has 14 residues. V was clipped by 2 bases and J by 9 bases; unmatched bases: 7. CDR1 is WSHSY, CDR2 SAAADI, per germline. The CDR3: CASSETAGDSEQFF. CDR3 nucleotides: TGCGCCAGCAGTGAGACGGCGGGAGATAGTGAGCAGTTCTTC.

V gene TRBV2 combines with J gene TRBJ2-1; TRBD2 agrees at 8 bases. V was pared by 2 bases and J by 6 bases, with 6 bases of the junction left unmatched. Germline CDR1 is SNHLY and CDR2 is FYNNEI. The CDR3 sequence is 15 residues long. As DNA, the CDR3 is TGTGCCAGCAGTGAATCGGGACTAGACGGCAATGAGCAGTTCTTC. It translates to CASSESGLDGNEQFF.

The V call is TRBV10-2, the J call TRBJ2-7, with 7 positions matching TRBD1. The CDR3 runs to 18 residues. V lost 2 bases and J lost 2; bases outside the gene matches: 15. The V gene's germline CDR1 is WSHSY and CDR2 SAAADI. CDR3 in DNA: TGCGCCAGCAGTGAGAGAGGGGAAGACAGGGCGGTACCCTACGAGCAGTACTTC. Protein product: CASSERGEDRAVPYEQYF.

V is TRBV2 and J is TRBJ2-2; 9 positions agree with TRBD2. This CDR3 contains 15 residues. Per the germline V gene, CDR1 is SNHLY and CDR2 is FYNNEI. V lost 7 bases to trimming and J lost 4 bases; unmatched junction nucleotides: 7. The CDR3 here is CASTFSGGITGELFF. Here the CDR3 DNA reads TGTGCCAGCACGTTTAGCGGGGGCATCACCGGGGAGCTGTTTTTT.

The genes are TRBV5-1 and TRBJ1-1; the match to TRBD1 covers 8 bases. V lost 4 bases to trimming and J lost 4 bases; unmatched junction nucleotides: 12. The CDR3 runs to 16 residues. The germline gives CDR1 SGHRS, CDR2 YFSETQ. The CDR3 DNA reads TGCGCCAGCAGCCCCCTGGACAGGGTCGTTAGCACTGAAGCTTTCTTT. The encoded protein is CASSPLDRVVSTEAFF.

This chain joins TRBV27 and TRBJ1-3, with 7 bases that match TRBD1. The CDR3 length is 15 residues. Germline CDR1 MNHEY, CDR2 SMNVEV (reference sequence). With V trimmed by 7 bases and J by 0 bases, 6 bases remained unmatched. CDR3 loop: CASKRDSSSGNTIYF. In DNA, the CDR3 is TGTGCCAGCAAACGGGACAGCTCCTCTGGAAACACCATATATTTT.

The rearrangement joins TRBV2 to TRBJ2-3; D may be TRBD2 (6 bases). Germline assignment: CDR1 SNHLY and CDR2 FYNNEI. V gave up 6 bases and J gave up 9 bases, with 28 bases separating them. The CDR3 length is 17 residues. The DNA of the CDR3 is TGTGCCAGCAGCGTCCGGCAGGGAGCGGGTCCGTTGGAAACGCAGTATTTT. This translates into CASSVRQGAGPLETQYF.

The sample holds one count of this clone. The V gene is TRBV11-2, the J gene TRBJ2-1; weak D call: TRBD2 (5 bases). The V end lost 2 bases, the J end lost 7 bases, and 12 bases lay between the germline ends. From germline, CDR1 is SGHAT and CDR2 FQNNGV. This CDR3 is 14 amino acids long. The DNA of the CDR3 is TGTGCCAGCAGCTTATGGCTAGCAGAAAATGAGCAGTTCTTC. This encodes CASSLWLAENEQFF.

As concerns this clone: One end of the junction is discordant with germline, which a read error may explain. This chain's CDR3 is CASGLTYEQYF. In nucleotides, the CDR3 is TGTGCCAGCGGTTTGACCTACGAGCAGTACTTC. The chain recombines TRBV27 with TRBJ2-7; D is uncertain. Germline CDR1 reads MNHEY; CDR2 reads SMNVEV (reference sequence). This CDR3 comprises 11 residues.

This chain uses TRBV18 with TRBJ2-7; 13 positions match TRBD2. The CDR3 sequence is 17 residues long. The junction had 10 bases not matched to a gene; V was cut back by 6 bases and J by 2 bases. Germline V CDR1 and CDR2: KGHSH, LQKENI. Written as DNA, the CDR3 is TGTGCCAGCTCTCCGGGACTAGCGGGATTGGTAACCTACGAGCAGTACTTC. Translated: CASSPGLAGLVTYEQYF.

This chain uses TRBV2 with TRBJ1-1; D call uncertain. The CDR3 is 15 residues long. V dropped 4 bases and J dropped 3 bases, with 15 bases sitting between them. Germline V gene data show CDR1 as SNHLY and CDR2 as FYNNEI. The CDR3 here is CASSVPIRWDTEAFF. DNA of the CDR3: TGTGCCAGCAGTGTTCCGATCAGGTGGGACACTGAAGCTTTCTTT.

The chain joins TRBV29-1 to TRBJ1-2; 10 bases agree with TRBD1. Trimming at V came to 7 bases and at J to 6 bases, leaving 11 bases not matched to a gene. The germline V gene has CDR1 SQVTM and CDR2 ANQGSEA. CDR3 size: 14 residues. The CDR3 nucleotides are TGCAGCGCCGACGGGACAGGGGTGCGGGATGGCTACACCTTC. Encoded protein: CSADGTGVRDGYTF.

The CDR3 is CATSSVGLAGGILSIEQFF. The CDR3 coding sequence is TGTGCCACCAGCAGCGTGGGGCTAGCGGGAGGCATATTGAGCATTGAGCAGTTCTTC. This chain uses TRBV15 with TRBJ2-1, with 11 nucleotides matching TRBD2. The CDR3 length is 19 residues. Germline V CDR1 and CDR2: LNHNV, YYDKDF (reference sequence). V was pared by 3 bases and J by 9 bases, with 19 bases of the junction left unmatched.